The T cell receptor beta chain under discussion was sequenced for a study of blood T cells in healthy people across ages. CDR3 length equals 14 residues. V was clipped by 6 bases and J by 0 bases, with 10 bases between them. Through a sample-barcoded 5' primer and a J-beta primer mix, a second PCR was run for about 6 to 11 cycles. Tags on each cDNA molecule came from a template-switch adaptor with 12 random nucleotides. Via MiXCR, TCRdb re-called the 5' RACE reads, giving one row per CDR3 protein. The top ten clones hold about 0.8% of a sample with roughly 1,000,000 distinct CDR3 sequences, approximately 25% of them seen once. The study drew donors from healthy Caucasian individuals in Russia aged about 6 to 90. These same records also appear under a second study, on T cells of mothers and their children. That report notes: Related mother-child pairs showed slightly higher but non-significant overlap than unrelated pairs.

The chain combines TRBV12-3 or TRBV12-4 with TRBJ2-3, with TRBD2 as a possible D gene (5 bases). This TCR derives from a girl aged 2 to 10 in good health. The sample was blood. CDR3 coding DNA: TGTGCCAGCAGATCTCGGGGTAGCACAGATACGCAGTATTTT. Translating gives CASRSRGSTDTQYF.